This entry is about one T cell receptor beta chain. The data were taken from a study of blood T cell repertoires in COVID-19. Overall study: Material from acute and convalescent COVID-19 was sourced from the United States, Italy and Spain. Nucleic acid was either cDNA or gDNA, and it came from T cells, B-cell-depleted T cells, or PBMCs.

Germline V gene data show CDR1 as SGHDT and CDR2 as YYEEEE. V gave up 1 base and J gave up 4 bases, with 9 bases separating them. This CDR3 is built from 15 residues. The method was immunoSEQ multiplex PCR; TCRdb's version includes in-frame clones alone and lacks a portion of them. The sample includes 70,000 or so clones, 76% of them seen just once. Material for sequencing was peripheral blood. The J gene is TRBJ2-6, the V gene TRBV5-6; D unresolved. This clonotype was sampled from a man between 60 and 75 years old with COVID-19, enrolled during active disease. DNA for the CDR3: TGTGCCAGCAGCTTGCAAAGGAGAGGGGCCAACGTCCTGACTTTC. It yields the protein CASSLQRRGANVLTF. The whole variable domain, remainder taken from reference TRBV5-6 and TRBJ2-6, is DAGVTQSPTHLIKTRGQQVTLRCSPKSGHDTVSWYQQALGQGPQFIFQYYEEEERQRGNFPDRFSGHQFPNYSSELNVNALLLGDSALYLCASSLQRRGANVLTFGAGSRLTVL.